Presented here are 24 T cell receptor beta chains from one specimen sequenced in a study of shared clonotypes between healthy human individuals. The table came from immunoSEQ multiplex PCR; TCRdb's copy has only in-frame clones and leaves some out. Here the sample spans approximately 1.1 million clones, about 84% being singletons. The sample was memory CD4+ T cells from PBMCs. Subset given: CD45RA-negative fraction. These receptors were taken from a man aged 18 to 35 in good health. Some clones in this sample may be carry-over from other donors' samples.

The chain couples TRBV11-1 to TRBJ2-7, with a possible D match to TRBD1 (5 bases). V lost 4 bases and J 1 base, leaving 8 bases between the germline ends. Germline CDR1 SGHAT, CDR2 FQDESV (reference sequence). The CDR3 is 13 amino acids. CDR3 amino acids: CASSSQDSYEQYF. In DNA form, the CDR3 reads TGTGCCAGCAGCTCACAGGATTCCTACGAGCAGTACTTC. Combining the CDR3 with reference TRBV11-1 and TRBJ2-7 gives the whole variable domain EAEVAQSPRYKITEKSQAVAFWCDPISGHATLYWYRQILGQGPELLVQFQDESVVDDSQLPKDRFSAERLKGVDSTLKIQPAELGDSAMYLCASSSQDSYEQYFGPGTRLTVT.

The chain employs TRBV15 and TRBJ1-2; tentative D call: TRBD1 (5 bases). Germline V gives CDR1 LNHNV, CDR2 YYDKDF (reference sequence). Trimming removed 0 bases at V and 7 bases at J, with 12 bases between. There are 14 residues in the CDR3. This chain's CDR3 is CATSREAGTFGYTF. The CDR3 DNA sequence: TGTGCCACCAGCAGAGAAGCGGGGACCTTTGGCTACACCTTC.

This chain joins TRBV9 and TRBJ1-1; 7 nucleotides agree with TRBD1. Germline trimming cut 4 bases from V and 4 bases from J; bases unmatched to any gene: 7. Germline V gives CDR1 SGDLS, CDR2 YYNGEE. There are 14 residues in the CDR3. The CDR3 DNA reads TGTGCCAGCAGCTCGGACAGGCGGGGCACTGAAGCTTTCTTT. The encoded protein is CASSSDRRGTEAFF.

The chain uses TRBV4-1 and TRBJ2-5; TRBD2 matches at 8 bases. The CDR3 is 16 residues long. CDR1 is MGHRA and CDR2 is YSYEKL in the germline V gene. V lost 2 bases to trimming and J lost 5 bases; unmatched junction nucleotides: 10. The CDR3 nucleotides are TGCGCCAGCAGCCAACTGGGACTAGTTTTCCCGGAGACCCAGTACTTC. Protein: CASSQLGLVFPETQYF.

The chain recombines TRBV28 with TRBJ2-7, with D perhaps given as TRBD1 or TRBD2 (5 bases each). Trimming removed 5 bases from V and 12 bases from J, with 20 bases in between. The germline CDR1 and CDR2 sequences are MDHEN and SYDVKM. The CDR3 length is 13 residues. The CDR3: CASSPPGPPTPYF. CDR3 nucleotides: TGTGCCAGCAGTCCCCCGGGACCCCCTACTCCGTACTTC.

This chain connects TRBV5-1 to TRBJ2-7; D might be TRBD2 (6 bases). Per germline, CDR1 SGHRS and CDR2 YFSETQ. V was trimmed by 4 bases and J by 2 bases, leaving 16 bases between them. The CDR3 spans 15 residues. The CDR3 is CASSKGGGTAYEQYF. For the CDR3, the DNA is TGCGCCAGCAGCAAGGGAGGTGGTACCGCCTACGAGCAGTACTTC.

V gene TRBV29-1 combines with J gene TRBJ2-7; 7 bases map to TRBD1. V lost 1 base to trimming and J lost 2 bases; unmatched junction nucleotides: 5. Germline loops: CDR1 SQVTM, CDR2 ANQGSEA. CDR3 length: 14 amino acids. The CDR3 loop is CSVEGQGKPYEQYF. The CDR3 bases are TGCAGCGTTGAAGGACAGGGAAAGCCCTACGAGCAGTACTTC.

V gene TRBV19 combines with J gene TRBJ1-5, with a tentative D call TRBD1 (5 bases). The CDR3 spans 15 residues. V lost 3 bases and J 3 bases, leaving 12 bases between the germline ends. Germline CDR1 LNHDA, CDR2 SQIVND (reference sequence). The CDR3 sequence: CASSITRANNQPQHF. CDR3 in DNA: TGTGCCAGTAGTATCACCAGGGCCAACAATCAGCCCCAGCATTTT.

The chain's CDR3 is CASSDQPMNTEAFF. The CDR3 nucleotides read TGTGCCAGCAGTGACCAGCCTATGAACACTGAAGCTTTCTTT. The chain joins TRBV6-1 to TRBJ1-1; no definite D call. Germline-derived CDR1 and CDR2 are MNHNS and SASEGT. V was trimmed by 3 bases and J by 0 bases, leaving 8 bases between them. The CDR3 sequence is 14 residues long.

The V and J genes are TRBV9 and TRBJ2-1; 10 nucleotides match TRBD2. Germline values: CDR1 SGDLS, CDR2 YYNGEE. This CDR3 has 15 residues. With V trimmed by 4 bases and J by 6 bases, 7 bases remained unmatched. The CDR3 DNA is TGTGCCAGCAGCTTGGAGGGACTAGCGCTCAATGAGCAGTTCTTC. Residues: CASSLEGLALNEQFF.

This clone was counted a few times. The chain is built from TRBV4-3 and TRBJ1-1; D not resolved. V was cut by 1 base and J by 10 bases, with 16 bases left in between. Germline V gene sequence: CDR1 LGHNA, CDR2 YSLEER. The CDR3 has 14 residues. CDR3 in amino acids: CASSQGRAGARAFF. In DNA, the CDR3 is TGCGCCAGCAGCCAAGGGCGGGCGGGCGCGAGAGCTTTCTTT.

This sequence joins TRBV18 and TRBJ2-7; 12 nucleotides agree with TRBD1. The V and J ends lost 8 bases and 4 bases, in that order; junction bases with no gene match: 6. The CDR3 loop spans 14 amino acids. Germline CDR1 KGHSH, CDR2 LQKENI. The CDR3 DNA sequence: TGTGCCAGCGCGGGGACAGGGGGCGCGTACGAGCAGTACTTC. Translated: CASAGTGGAYEQYF.

CDR3 loop: CASSSGRMAATEAFF. CDR3 nucleotides: TGCGCCAGCAGCTCGGGGCGGATGGCGGCCACTGAAGCTTTCTTT. The rearrangement links TRBV5-1 to TRBJ1-1; perhaps TRBD1 as D (5 bases). Germline V lookup: CDR1 SGHRS, CDR2 YFSETQ. The CDR3 covers 15 residues. Trimming shortened V by 3 bases and J by 4 bases, and 16 bases separated the two germline ends. Full variable domain (remainder filled in from reference TRBV5-1 and TRBJ1-1): KAGVTQTPRYLIKTRGQQVTLSCSPISGHRSVSWYQQTPGQGLQFLFEYFSETQRNKGNFPGRFSGRQFSNSRSEMNVSTLELGDSALYLCASSSGRMAATEAFFGQGTRLTVV.

The chain joins TRBV27 to TRBJ1-1; TRBD1 matches at 10 bases. The germline CDR1 and CDR2 sequences are MNHEY and SMNVEV (reference sequence). V gave up 7 bases and J gave up 6 bases; unmatched junction bases: 8. The CDR3 sequence is 14 residues long. The DNA for the CDR3 is TGTGCCAGCAATGGACAGGGGGTAAGGGCTGAAGCTTTCTTT. This gives the protein CASNGQGVRAEAFF.

The V and J genes are TRBV4-2 and TRBJ2-1; 7 positions match TRBD1. The CDR3 spans 15 residues. Germline V gene sequence: CDR1 LGHNA, CDR2 YNFKEQ. Trimming at V came to 4 bases and at J to 4 bases, leaving 7 bases not matched to a gene. CDR3 protein: CASSRPRGQYNEQFF. CDR3 DNA: TGTGCCAGCAGCCGCCCAAGGGGACAGTACAATGAGCAGTTCTTC.

V and J are TRBV5-8 and TRBJ1-2; TRBD1 matches at 8 bases. The CDR3 has 14 amino acids. Germline V gene sequence: CDR1 SGHTS, CDR2 YDEGEE. V lost 6 bases and J lost 4; bases outside the gene matches: 8. The CDR3 DNA sequence: TGTGCCAGCATGCGACAGGGGTCCAGCTATGGCTACACCTTC. Protein: CASMRQGSSYGYTF.

This chain joins TRBV13 and TRBJ1-5; D uncertain. The V gene lost 5 bases and the J gene lost 6 bases, with 11 bases spanning the gap. Germline CDR1 PRHDT, CDR2 FYEKMQ (reference sequence). The CDR3 is made up of 13 amino acids. This CDR3 reads CASSRERSQPQHF. The DNA for the CDR3 is TGTGCCAGCAGCCGCGAAAGAAGTCAGCCCCAGCATTTT. Based on the CDR3 plus reference TRBV13 and TRBJ1-5, the full variable domain is AAGVIQSPRHLIKEKRETATLKCYPIPRHDTVYWYQQGPGQDPQFLISFYEKMQSDKGSIPDRFSAQQFSDYHSELNMSSLELGDSALYFCASSRERSQPQHFGDGTRLSIL.

The chain carries TRBV5-1 and TRBJ2-1; D could derive from TRBD1 or TRBD2 (5 bases each). This CDR3 has 16 amino acids. Germline CDR1 reads SGHRS; CDR2 reads YFSETQ. Trimming took 0 bases from V and 6 from J, leaving 16 bases between them. CDR3 protein: CASSLGGSGKANEQFF. The CDR3 coding sequence is TGCGCCAGCAGCTTGGGGGGCTCCGGGAAAGCCAATGAGCAGTTCTTC.

The V gene is TRBV4-1, the J gene TRBJ2-3, with 11 bases lining up with TRBD1. The CDR3 consists of 16 residues. V trimming: 5 bases; J trimming: 5 bases; junction bases outside the gene matches: 9. Looked up from germline, CDR1 is MGHRA and CDR2 is YSYEKL. In DNA, the CDR3 is TGCGCCAGCAGCAAAGCCGGGACAGGGGGGATAGATACGCAGTATTTT. Protein product: CASSKAGTGGIDTQYF.

The V call is TRBV11-2, the J call TRBJ2-1; a possible D gene is TRBD2 (6 bases). CDR3 length: 17 residues. Germline V gene data show CDR1 as SGHAT and CDR2 as FQNNGV. The germline V and J ends were trimmed by 5 bases and 4 bases, with 21 bases remaining between them. CDR3 coding DNA: TGTGCCAGCAGCCCGACGCATAACCGGGACTTATACAATGAGCAGTTCTTC. Its translation: CASSPTHNRDLYNEQFF.

The table lists this clone with a few counts. DNA of the CDR3: TGTGCCAGCAGCTTAGAGTCCACAGGGCGGCAGCCCCAGCATTTT. Translation: CASSLESTGRQPQHF. The chain carries TRBV7-2 and TRBJ1-5, with a tentative D call TRBD1 (6 bases). Germline-derived CDR1 and CDR2 are SGHTA and FQGNSA. The V end lost 1 base, the J end lost 7 bases, and 14 bases lay between the germline ends. The CDR3 is made up of 15 amino acids.

The chain joins TRBV18 to TRBJ2-2, with unresolved D. The CDR3 is made up of 15 amino acids. V was clipped by 8 bases and J by 3 bases, with 16 bases between them. Germline V CDR1 and CDR2: KGHSH, LQKENI. CDR3 amino acids: CASQENSPDTGELFF. CDR3 nucleotide sequence: TGTGCCAGCCAAGAAAACAGTCCGGACACCGGGGAGCTGTTTTTT.

V usage is TRBV7-2 and J usage is TRBJ2-1; D is undetermined. Trimming pared 0 bases from V and 6 bases from J, leaving 9 bases between. Looked up from germline, CDR1 is SGHTA and CDR2 is FQGNSA. CDR3 length equals 14 residues. CDR3 loop: CASSLAVQSNEQFF. CDR3 nucleotides: TGTGCCAGCAGCTTAGCGGTCCAGAGCAATGAGCAGTTCTTC. Drawing the rest from reference TRBV7-2 and TRBJ2-1, the complete variable domain is GAGVSQSPSNKVTEKGKDVELRCDPISGHTALYWYRQSLGQGLEFLIYFQGNSAPDKSGLPSDRFSAERTGGSVSTLTIQRTQQEDSAVYLCASSLAVQSNEQFFGPGTRLTVL.

The chain combines TRBV6-1 with TRBJ2-1, with TRBD1 matching 8 bases. After removal of 5 bases from V and 13 bases from J, the junction contained 7 bases not matched to a gene. Germline values: CDR1 MNHNS, CDR2 SASEGT. The CDR3 runs to 12 residues. CDR3 coding DNA: TGTGCCAGCAGTATCCTCGGACAGGGACAGTTCTTC. Protein product: CASSILGQGQFF.